These 22 T cell receptor beta chains were all obtained from the same sample, sequenced in a study of blood T cell repertoires in COVID-19. Repertoires were generated with immunoSEQ multiplex PCR, while TCRdb's copy carries only in-frame clones and drops some. The table includes roughly 230,000 clones, roughly 84% detected once. The sequenced material came from PBMCs or T cells enriched from blood (not recorded which). These receptors were taken from a man aged 25-45 years in a cohort exposed to, infected with or recovered from COVID-19 (not recorded which).

The CDR3 DNA reads as TGTGCCAGCAGCGCGGGACAGGGGGCATTTTATGGCTACACCTTC. Translating it yields CASSAGQGAFYGYTF. V and J are TRBV7-2 and TRBJ1-2; 12 bases fit TRBD1. The CDR3 consists of 15 residues. CDR1 SGHTA and CDR2 FQGNSA come from the germline V gene. Germline trimming cut 5 bases from V and 5 bases from J; bases unmatched to any gene: 6.

This chain uses TRBV10-3 with TRBJ2-2; TRBD2 is a possible D gene (6 bases). CDR1 is ENHRY and CDR2 is SYGVKD in the germline V gene. This CDR3 comprises 15 residues. The V end lost 10 bases, the J end lost 3 bases, and 18 bases lay between the germline ends. The CDR3: CATHDGSGDTGELFF. In DNA form, the CDR3 reads TGTGCCACCCACGATGGGTCGGGGGACACCGGGGAGCTGTTTTTT.

The chain recombines TRBV28 with TRBJ2-1; no definite D call. CDR1 MDHEN and CDR2 SYDVKM come from the germline V gene. Trimming shortened V by 3 bases and J by 7 bases, and 10 bases separated the two germline ends. CDR3 length: 13 residues. The CDR3 coding sequence is TGTGCCAGCAGTTTTCTTAGTCCTAATGAGCAGTTCTTC. Translating gives CASSFLSPNEQFF. The full variable domain, rest sourced from reference TRBV28 and TRBJ2-1, is DVKVTQSSRYLVKRTGEKVFLECVQDMDHENMFWYRQDPGLGLRLIYFSYDVKMKEKGDIPEGYSVSREKKERFSLILESASTNQTSMYLCASSFLSPNEQFFGPGTRLTVL.

The chain joins TRBV10-3 to TRBJ2-7; weak D call: TRBD2 (5 bases). The CDR3 sequence is 18 residues long. V was shortened by 0 bases and J by 0 bases, with 18 bases between the two germline ends. CDR1 is ENHRY and CDR2 is SYGVKD in the germline V gene. DNA for the CDR3: TGTGCCATCAGTGAGTCAGGCAGGAGCGTCGGGGTCTCCTACGAGCAGTACTTC. This codes for CAISESGRSVGVSYEQYF.

The chain carries TRBV9 and TRBJ2-1; TRBD2 aligns across 8 bases. The CDR3 has 14 amino acids. V lost 4 bases and J lost 9; bases outside the gene matches: 9. Per the germline V gene, CDR1 is SGDLS and CDR2 is YYNGEE. As DNA, the CDR3 is TGTGCCAGCAGCAGGGCGACTAGCGCCCTTGAGCAGTTCTTC. Protein: CASSRATSALEQFF.

The V and J genes are TRBV5-1 and TRBJ1-1; D uncertain. CDR3 length: 16 residues. Trimming took 4 bases from V and 1 from J, leaving 17 bases between them. The V gene's germline CDR1 is SGHRS and CDR2 YFSETQ. The CDR3 DNA is TGCGCCAGCAGCGTCGCCGGAGCTCTTACGAACACTGAAGCTTTCTTT. This gives the protein CASSVAGALTNTEAFF.

The CDR3 DNA sequence: TGCGCCAGCAGCCCCCGGGAGGGAACACCCTCTGGGGCCAACGTCCTGACTTTC. Translating it yields CASSPREGTPSGANVLTF. The chain employs TRBV4-1 and TRBJ2-6, with 8 positions matching TRBD2. V was clipped by 4 bases and J by 0 bases; unmatched bases: 8. The CDR3 covers 18 residues. Germline-derived CDR1 and CDR2 are MGHRA and YSYEKL.

This chain uses TRBV2 with TRBJ2-1; tentative D call: TRBD2 (5 bases). V lost 8 bases and J 7 bases, leaving 12 bases between the germline ends. Germline values: CDR1 SNHLY, CDR2 FYNNEI. This CDR3 has 12 amino acids. CDR3 nucleotide sequence: TGTGCCAGCGAAAGACTATCGAATGAGCAGTTCTTC. This translates into CASERLSNEQFF.

The V and J genes are TRBV19 and TRBJ1-1, with D possibly being TRBD1 (5 bases). Germline lookup yields CDR1 LNHDA and CDR2 SQIVND (reference sequence). The CDR3 extends over 14 amino acids. V was shortened by 5 bases and J by 1 base, with 11 bases between the two germline ends. This chain's CDR3 is CASSVQGENTEAFF. The CDR3 DNA reads TGTGCCAGTAGTGTTCAGGGTGAGAACACTGAAGCTTTCTTT.

The J gene is TRBJ2-3, the V gene TRBV7-9, with D unresolved. This CDR3 has 14 residues. Trimming stripped 2 bases from V and 0 bases from J, with 6 bases between. CDR1 and CDR2 from the germline V gene are SEHNR and FQNEAQ (reference sequence). The CDR3 here is CASSLIGSTDTQYF. The CDR3 DNA sequence: TGTGCCAGCAGCTTAATCGGGAGCACAGATACGCAGTATTTT.

This CDR3 is CASSRTGGKESGQYF. CDR3 sequence (DNA): TGTGCCAGCAGCCGGACAGGGGGCAAAGAGTCGGGGCAGTATTTT. This chain connects TRBV7-2 to TRBJ2-3; 11 nucleotides line up with TRBD1. Trimming took 5 bases from V and 11 from J; bases not matched to a gene: 12. The germline V gene has CDR1 SGHTA and CDR2 FQGNSA. The CDR3 runs to 15 residues.

V is TRBV9 and J is TRBJ2-3, with TRBD2 identical over 11 bases. There are 16 residues in the CDR3. Germline V lookup: CDR1 SGDLS, CDR2 YYNGEE. V gave up 0 bases and J gave up 1 base; unmatched junction bases: 1. CDR3 sequence: CASSVVSGRGTDTQYF. CDR3 in DNA: TGTGCCAGCAGCGTAGTTAGCGGGAGGGGCACAGATACGCAGTATTTT.

The J gene is TRBJ1-6, the V gene TRBV18, with 9 bases identical to TRBD1. The germline gives CDR1 KGHSH, CDR2 LQKENI. V shed 3 bases and J 7 bases; nucleotides not matched to a gene: 4. CDR3 size: 15 residues. The CDR3 sequence is CASSPSGTGNSPLHF. The CDR3, as DNA: TGTGCCAGCTCACCCTCCGGGACAGGGAATTCACCCCTCCACTTT. Complete variable domain (other parts from reference TRBV18 and TRBJ1-6): NAGVMQNPRHLVRRRGQEARLRCSPMKGHSHVYWYRQLPEEGLKFMVYLQKENIIDESGMPKERFSAEFPKEGPSILRIQQVVRGDSAAYFCASSPSGTGNSPLHFGNGTRLTVT.

V and J are TRBV28 and TRBJ2-4; possible D gene TRBD2, 5 bases. This CDR3 is 14 amino acids long. Trimming left V 5 bases short and J 3 bases short, with 11 bases between. CDR1 is MDHEN and CDR2 is SYDVKM in the germline V gene. CDR3 sequence: CASSLAGDKNIQYF. For the CDR3, the DNA is TGTGCCAGCAGTCTCGCCGGGGACAAAAACATTCAGTACTTC. Together with reference TRBV28 and TRBJ2-4, the CDR3 gives the full variable domain: DVKVTQSSRYLVKRTGEKVFLECVQDMDHENMFWYRQDPGLGLRLIYFSYDVKMKEKGDIPEGYSVSREKKERFSLILESASTNQTSMYLCASSLAGDKNIQYFGAGTRLSVL.

This clone has only one observation. The chain joins TRBV11-2 to TRBJ2-3, with TRBD1 matching over 8 bases. CDR3 length: 15 residues. CDR1 and CDR2 (germline): SGHAT, FQNNGV. V was clipped by 1 base and J by 5 bases; unmatched bases: 5. The CDR3 here is CASSLVWTGRDTQYF. For the CDR3, the DNA is TGTGCCAGCAGCTTAGTCTGGACAGGGAGAGATACGCAGTATTTT.

This clone has only one observation. The chain combines TRBV7-9 with TRBJ1-4, with 10 bases fitting TRBD1. J lost 8 bases, V lost 3 bases, and 3 bases had no gene match. Germline CDR1 is SEHNR and CDR2 is FQNEAQ (reference sequence). The CDR3 length is 14 residues. CDR3 residues: CASSLTGGKEKLFF. The CDR3 nucleotides read TGTGCCAGCAGCTTGACAGGGGGCAAGGAAAAACTGTTTTTT.

The CDR3 loop reads CASSLARQGYGYTF. CDR3 bases: TGTGCCAGCAGCTTAGCGAGGCAGGGCTATGGCTACACCTTC. The genes are TRBV7-6 and TRBJ1-2; D possibly corresponds to TRBD1 (5 bases). This CDR3 has 14 amino acids. The germline CDR1 and CDR2 sequences are SGHVS and FNYEAQ. Deletions cut 0 bases from V and 4 bases from J, with 9 bases between.

The genes are TRBV11-2 and TRBJ2-5; D ambiguous. This CDR3 contains 16 residues. CDR1 and CDR2 (germline): SGHAT, FQNNGV. The V end was cut by 0 bases, the J end by 3 bases, with 14 bases between. CDR3 bases: TGTGCCAGCAGCTTAGAGGCAGGCCTACTCAAAGAGACCCAGTACTTC. Protein sequence: CASSLEAGLLKETQYF.

The gene calls are TRBV2 and TRBJ1-2; D remains ambiguous. Germline values: CDR1 SNHLY, CDR2 FYNNEI. The length of the CDR3 is 13 residues. The germline V and J ends were trimmed by 4 bases and 1 base, with 7 bases remaining between them. The chain's CDR3 is CASSVQVNYGYTF. The DNA of the CDR3 is TGTGCCAGCAGTGTTCAGGTTAACTATGGCTACACCTTC.

The chain recombines TRBV15 with TRBJ1-1; maybe TRBD1 (5 bases). The CDR3 covers 18 residues. CDR1 and CDR2 (germline): LNHNV, YYDKDF (reference sequence). Trimming took off 0 bases at V and 1 base at J, with 18 bases between the two ends. The CDR3 DNA follows: TGTGCCACCAGCAGAGATAAAGGGGCCCAGGTGGCGAACACTGAAGCTTTCTTT. Protein sequence: CATSRDKGAQVANTEAFF. The entire variable domain, with the rest obtained from reference TRBV15 and TRBJ1-1, is as follows: DAMVIQNPRYQVTQFGKPVTLSCSQTLNHNVMYWYQQKSSQAPKLLFHYYDKDFNNEADTPDNFQSRRPNTSFCFLDIRSPGLGDTAMYLCATSRDKGAQVANTEAFFGQGTRLTVV.

The rearrangement links TRBV5-6 to TRBJ2-7, with 8 bases aligning to TRBD1. This CDR3 contains 15 residues. CDR1 SGHDT and CDR2 YYEEEE come from the germline V gene. The V and J ends lost 4 bases and 2 bases, in that order; junction bases with no gene match: 8. The DNA for the CDR3 is TGTGCCAGCAGCCTCCGGGACAGGCCCGCCTACGAGCAGTACTTC. It specifies CASSLRDRPAYEQYF.

The V call is TRBV15, the J call TRBJ2-6; 7 bases are a match to TRBD2. V dropped 0 bases and J dropped 7; count of bases not matched to a gene: 9. The CDR3 is made up of 17 amino acids. CDR1 LNHNV and CDR2 YYDKDF come from the germline V gene (reference sequence). The CDR3 here is CATSREGGNILANVLTF. The CDR3 DNA is TGTGCCACCAGCAGAGAGGGAGGGAACATTCTTGCCAACGTCCTGACTTTC.